These T cell receptor beta chains were read from a single sample in a study of cytomegalovirus exposure and HLA in healthy donors. Sequencing used immunoSEQ multiplex PCR; TCRdb keeps in-frame clones, though not all of them. This repertoire includes over 120,000 clones. The sample taken for sequencing was PBMCs. The receptors stem from a male donor in good health and CMV-seronegative. CDR3s include the opening cysteine and the closing phenylalanine or tryptophan. A D gene is named only where the DNA matches it firmly.

D,V,J,DNA,CDR3
NA,TRBV5-1,TRBJ1-4,TGCGCCAGCAGCTTGGCCTCCCTTGCTAATGAAAAACTGTTTTTT,CASSLASLANEKLFF
NA,TRBV4-2,TRBJ1-2,TGTGCCAGCAGCCGGCCCCAAGGGGGTACTGCGGAGTATGGCTACACCTTC,CASSRPQGGTAEYGYTF
TRBD1,TRBV7-9,TRBJ1-1,TGTGCCAGCAGCCGGGGACAGGGGGAAACTGAAGCTTTCTTT,CASSRGQGETEAFF
TRBD1,TRBV5-1,TRBJ1-1,TGCGCCAGCAGCGTGACAGGGCCCCGCACTGAAGCTTTCTTT,CASSVTGPRTEAFF
NA,TRBV6-5,TRBJ2-1,TGTGCCAGCAGTTACTCCAGCGGGAATGAGCAGTTCTTC,CASSYSSGNEQFF
NA,TRBV16,TRBJ1-2,TGTGCCAGCAGCCAATCTCGGGGTGGCTATGGCTACACCTTC,CASSQSRGGYGYTF
NA,TRBV5-4,TRBJ1-1,TGTGCCAGCAGCTACGGGACTCCTTATGCTGACACTGAAGCTTTCTTT,CASSYGTPYADTEAFF
NA,TRBV19,TRBJ1-1,TGTGCCAGTAGTTCCCGGGACAAGGCACGGACTGAAGCTTTCTTT,CASSSRDKARTEAFF
NA,TRBV5-4,TRBJ2-2,TGTGCCAGCAGCTTGTGGGGCTTGGACACCGGGGAGCTGTTTTTT,CASSLWGLDTGELFF
NA,TRBV9,TRBJ1-6,TGTGCCAGCAGCGCGGACAGCCATAATTCACCCCTCCACTTT,CASSADSHNSPLHF
NA,TRBV4-3,TRBJ1-1,TGCGCCAGCAGCCAAGACATAACGGTAAACCGTGAAGCTTTCTTT,CASSQDITVNREAFF
TRBD1,TRBV11-2,TRBJ1-1,TGTGCCAGCAGCTTAGGTCCGACAGGGCTCACTGAAGCTTTCTTT,CASSLGPTGLTEAFF
NA,TRBV28,TRBJ1-6,TGTGCCAGCAGTGGTTACAGTGATAATTCACCCCTCCACTTT,CASSGYSDNSPLHF
TRBD2,TRBV7-9,TRBJ2-1,TGTGCCAGCAGCCCCGGGACTATGGACAATGAGCAGTTCTTC,CASSPGTMDNEQFF
TRBD2,TRBV10-3,TRBJ2-3,TGTGCCATCGGGACTAGCGGGACTCCCACAGATACGCAGTATTTT,CAIGTSGTPTDTQYF
NA,TRBV30,TRBJ2-1,TGTGCCTGGAACTGGGGTAGCGGAGGATACTACAATGAGCAGTTCTTC,CAWNWGSGGYYNEQFF
NA,TRBV30,TRBJ2-5,TGTGCCTGGAGTGGAATTCCGGGCAGGGGAGAGACCCAGTACTTC,CAWSGIPGRGETQYF
TRBD1,TRBV5-1,TRBJ1-4,TGCGCCAGCGGCACAGGGGACGAGGCATTAGGCAAACTGTTTTTT,CASGTGDEALGKLFF
NA,TRBV5-1,TRBJ2-4,TGCGCCAGCAGCGTCGGACAAATCTTAGCCAAAAACATTCAGTACTTC,CASSVGQILAKNIQYF
TRBD1,TRBV27,TRBJ1-1,TGTGCCAGCGGGGACAGATATGAAGCTTTCTTT,CASGDRYEAFF
TRBD1,TRBV5-6,TRBJ1-1,TGTGCCAGCATGGGGACAGAGCTCTTGAACACTGAAGCTTTCTTT,CASMGTELLNTEAFF
NA,TRBV28,TRBJ1-2,TGTGCCAGCAGTTTATCCCACCCGGGACGGGGAGGCTATGGCTACACCTTC,CASSLSHPGRGGYGYTF
TRBD1,TRBV5-1,TRBJ2-7,TGCGCCAGCAGCTCCTTACAGGGGGGCTCCTACGAGCAGTACTTC,CASSSLQGGSYEQYF
NA,TRBV29-1,TRBJ2-1,TGCAGCGTCCAGCTCCGGGATTACAATGAGCAGTTCTTC,CSVQLRDYNEQFF
NA,TRBV7-2,TRBJ1-2,TGTGCCAGCTCCAGACCAGGAGGATCGGTTAACTATGGCTACACCTTC,CASSRPGGSVNYGYTF
TRBD2,TRBV28,TRBJ2-3,TGTGCCAGCAGTTATGGAGGGACTAGCGGGGGGGCCCGAGATACGCAGTATTTT,CASSYGGTSGGARDTQYF
TRBD1,TRBV6-1,TRBJ1-5,TGTGCCAGCAGTGTTCAGGGGGCGATTGGCAATCAGCCCCAGCATTTT,CASSVQGAIGNQPQHF
TRBD1,TRBV7-9,TRBJ2-3,TGTGCCAGCAGCTTGACAGGGGTGGGAGATACGCAGTATTTT,CASSLTGVGDTQYF
NA,TRBV19,TRBJ1-5,TGTGCCAGTACCTCGGGTTATAGCAATCAGCCCCAGCATTTT,CASTSGYSNQPQHF
TRBD1,TRBV7-2,TRBJ1-2,TGTGCCAGCAGCTCGGCCCCGGGACAGGGGAATACCCATGGCTACACCTTC,CASSSAPGQGNTHGYTF
TRBD1,TRBV19,TRBJ2-7,TGTGCCAGTAGGAGGACAGGTGCCTACGAGCAGTACTTC,CASRRTGAYEQYF
NA,TRBV6-5,TRBJ2-7,TGTGCCAGCAGTTCAGGGGTCACCTACGAGCAGTACTTC,CASSSGVTYEQYF
NA,TRBV30,TRBJ1-1,TGTGCCTGGGGGGACAACACAGCTAACACTGAAGCTTTCTTT,CAWGDNTANTEAFF